This TCR beta chain was captured by sequencing in a study of blood T cell repertoires in COVID-19. TCRdb's copy holds only in-frame clones and misses some; the assay was immunoSEQ multiplex PCR. The repertoire holds a few hundred thousand clones, nearly 90% seen once, with 11% in the top ten. The CDR3 contains 13 residues. Germline loops: CDR1 LNHDA, CDR2 SQIVND (reference sequence). Trimming cost V 8 bases and J 8 bases; bases outside gene matches: 5. The receptor comes from a woman younger than 45 with COVID-19, enrolled during active disease. Sequencing was carried out using peripheral blood. The V gene is TRBV19, the J gene TRBJ1-4; 10 bases map to TRBD1. The CDR3 sequence is CASRDRGREKLFF. The DNA of the CDR3 is TGTGCCAGTCGGGACAGGGGACGAGAAAAACTGTTTTTT.